This entry lists 18 T cell receptor beta chains sequenced from one sample in a study of cytomegalovirus exposure and HLA in healthy donors. The repertoire was sequenced with immunoSEQ multiplex PCR; TCRdb's copy has only in-frame clones and lacks some. The sample consists of around 240,000 clones, 90% of them appearing once. Sequences were obtained from PBMCs. The receptors derive from a woman between 18 and 29 years old in good health and CMV-seronegative.

This clone was counted a single time. This chain connects TRBV4-3 to TRBJ2-1, with 13 bases matching TRBD2. Trimming cost V 4 bases and J 9 bases; bases outside gene matches: 6. CDR1 LGHNA and CDR2 YSLEER come from the germline V gene. This CDR3 has 15 amino acids. The CDR3 region is CASSPTGTSGVEQFF. The CDR3 DNA follows: TGCGCCAGCAGCCCCACCGGGACTAGCGGGGTTGAGCAGTTCTTC.

This chain links TRBV7-3 with TRBJ2-7, with D uncertain. V was clipped by 3 bases and J by 0 bases, with 12 bases between them. The germline gives CDR1 SGHTA, CDR2 FQGTGA. The CDR3 totals 15 residues. The DNA of the CDR3 is TGTGCCAGCAGCTTTGGTCCGCGAAGCTCCTACGAGCAGTACTTC. This encodes CASSFGPRSSYEQYF.

The J gene is TRBJ2-2, the V gene TRBV7-8, with D tentatively TRBD2 (5 bases). Per the germline V gene, CDR1 is SGHVS and CDR2 is FQNEAQ. With 8 bases removed from V and 1 base from J, the gap between germline ends came to 8 bases. The CDR3 runs 13 residues. The CDR3 region has the DNA TGTGCCAGCGGAGGCGTGAACACCGGGGAGCTGTTTTTT. This gives the protein CASGGVNTGELFF.

The genes are TRBV28 and TRBJ1-6; D possibly corresponds to TRBD1 (6 bases). The V gene lost 6 bases and the J gene lost 7 bases, with 19 bases spanning the gap. The CDR3 is made up of 16 amino acids. Per the germline V gene, CDR1 is MDHEN and CDR2 is SYDVKM. The CDR3, as DNA: TGTGCCAGCAGAACTCAGGGGTCCTCGGTAAATTCACCCCTCCACTTT. Its translation is CASRTQGSSVNSPLHF.

This chain joins TRBV5-4 and TRBJ1-1; a weak D match, TRBD1 (6 bases). The CDR3 spans 13 residues. Per the germline V gene, CDR1 is SGHNT and CDR2 is YYREEE (reference sequence). V lost 4 bases and J 4 bases, leaving 11 bases between the germline ends. The CDR3 loop is CASSRGHLTEAFF. CDR3 coding DNA: TGTGCCAGCAGCCGGGGACATCTCACTGAAGCTTTCTTT.

The chain employs TRBV5-1 and TRBJ2-2; TRBD1 matches 9 bases. Germline-derived CDR1 and CDR2 are SGHRS and YFSETQ. Trimming at V came to 3 bases and at J to 5 bases, leaving 8 bases not matched to a gene. This CDR3 has 16 amino acids. The CDR3 protein is CASSSTGQGYTGELFF. CDR3 in DNA: TGCGCCAGCAGCTCCACGGGACAGGGATATACCGGGGAGCTGTTTTTT.

The rearrangement uses TRBV5-1 and TRBJ1-4, with D possibly TRBD1 on 5 matching bases. V lost 0 bases and J 4 bases, leaving 7 bases between the germline ends. Per germline, CDR1 SGHRS and CDR2 YFSETQ. The CDR3 spans 14 residues. CDR3 coding DNA: TGCGCCAGCAGCTTGGGACAGAGTAATGAAAAACTGTTTTTT. This encodes CASSLGQSNEKLFF.

This chain connects TRBV11-1 to TRBJ1-1; possibly TRBD1 for D (5 bases). Germline V gives CDR1 SGHAT, CDR2 FQDESV (reference sequence). Between the trimmed V and J ends, which lost 5 bases and 10 bases, there was a span of 14 bases. The CDR3 contains 12 residues. CDR3: CASSPGEFVAFF. CDR3 sequence (DNA): TGTGCCAGCAGCCCGGGGGAGTTTGTAGCTTTCTTT. Looking up the rest from reference TRBV11-1 and TRBJ1-1 gives the full variable domain: EAEVAQSPRYKITEKSQAVAFWCDPISGHATLYWYRQILGQGPELLVQFQDESVVDDSQLPKDRFSAERLKGVDSTLKIQPAELGDSAMYLCASSPGEFVAFFGQGTRLTVV.

This sequence joins TRBV5-4 and TRBJ2-2, with D perhaps TRBD2 (6 bases). With 4 bases removed from V and 5 bases from J, the gap between germline ends came to 21 bases. The CDR3 sequence is 17 residues long. Per germline, CDR1 SGHNT and CDR2 YYREEE (reference sequence). CDR3 amino acids: CASSPPRGGDTTGELFF. The DNA of the CDR3 is TGTGCCAGCAGCCCACCAAGGGGCGGGGATACGACCGGGGAGCTGTTTTTT.

The chain couples TRBV10-3 to TRBJ1-5, with D possibly matching TRBD1 (6 bases). The CDR3 is made up of 16 amino acids. CDR1 and CDR2 from the germline V gene are ENHRY and SYGVKD. V lost 3 bases and J lost 2, with 14 bases in between. The CDR3 protein is CAISDGGGRGNQPQHF. CDR3 coding DNA: TGTGCCATCAGTGATGGGGGGGGGCGAGGCAATCAGCCCCAGCATTTT.

This clone was seen once. This rearrangement joins TRBV27 to TRBJ1-4, with a weak D call TRBD1 (5 bases). Germline V CDR1 and CDR2: MNHEY, SMNVEV (reference sequence). V was pared by 6 bases and J by 8 bases, with 19 bases between. This CDR3 is 15 amino acids long. The chain's CDR3 is CASRRGTLGTEKLFF. CDR3 sequence (DNA): TGTGCCAGCAGGCGAGGGACTCTGGGGACGGAAAAACTGTTTTTT.

The rearrangement joins TRBV28 to TRBJ2-7; possible D gene TRBD2, 5 bases. The CDR3 is 14 residues long. Trimming shortened V by 8 bases and J by 4 bases, and 18 bases separated the two germline ends. Germline V gives CDR1 MDHEN, CDR2 SYDVKM. The CDR3 nucleotides are TGTGCCAGCTCAAGGAGAGGGAACGGGTACGAGCAGTACTTC. Residues: CASSRRGNGYEQYF.

The J gene is TRBJ1-1, the V gene TRBV19, with D possibly TRBD1 on 5 matching bases. This CDR3 is 18 amino acids long. Germline-derived CDR1 and CDR2 are LNHDA and SQIVND (reference sequence). Trimming stripped 5 bases from V and 1 base from J, with 23 bases between. This CDR3 is CASSLSAGRRYKNTEAFF. In nucleotides, the CDR3 is TGTGCCAGTAGTTTATCCGCGGGGCGCAGATACAAGAACACTGAAGCTTTCTTT.

This chain links TRBV4-3 with TRBJ2-7, with 11 bases that match TRBD2. This CDR3 has 16 amino acids. With V trimmed by 2 bases and J by 3 bases, 6 bases remained unmatched. Germline loops: CDR1 LGHNA, CDR2 YSLEER. Here the CDR3 DNA reads TGCGCCAGCAGCCAAATAGGACTAGCGGGTATCTACGAGCAGTACTTC. It specifies CASSQIGLAGIYEQYF.

The chain is built from TRBV18 and TRBJ2-2; possible D gene TRBD1, 5 bases. Per germline, CDR1 KGHSH and CDR2 LQKENI. This CDR3 contains 16 residues. V was cut by 2 bases and J by 7 bases, with 17 bases left in between. CDR3 DNA: TGTGCCAGCTCACCAACGAACGGACCAGGGAACGGGGAGCTGTTTTTT. Protein sequence: CASSPTNGPGNGELFF.

This chain connects TRBV21-1 to TRBJ2-7; TRBD2 reflects the table's D call only, with no check against the DNA. TRBV21-1 is described as a pseudogene. This CDR3 is 14 amino acids long. The CDR3 spells CASSTGGGFYEQYV. As DNA, the CDR3 is TGTGCCAGCAGCACCGGGGGAGGGTTCTACGAGCAGTACGTC.

The table lists this clone with a count of one. The chain is built from TRBV28 and TRBJ1-6; D is possibly TRBD1 (5 bases). Germline CDR1 and CDR2: MDHEN and SYDVKM. The CDR3 runs 16 residues. Trimming stripped 8 bases from V and 7 bases from J, with 21 bases between. The CDR3 reads CASLRGGARKNSPLHF. DNA of the CDR3: TGTGCCAGCCTTAGGGGAGGGGCCAGGAAGAATTCACCCCTCCACTTT.

This clone was seen only once. The V and J genes are TRBV29-1 and TRBJ2-1; D remains unclear. From germline, CDR1 is SQVTM and CDR2 ANQGSEA. CDR3 size: 10 residues. V lost 6 bases to trimming and J lost 12 bases, with 12 bases between them. The CDR3 spells CSVGPDGQFF. The DNA for the CDR3 is TGCAGCGTGGGCCCAGACGGGCAGTTCTTC.